This TCR beta chain was sequenced in a study of blood T cells in healthy people across ages. This clonotype has at least ten counts. The authors ran a second PCR of roughly 6 to 12 cycles using a sample-barcoded 5' primer and a J-beta primer mix. TCRdb ran MiXCR on the 5' RACE reads and lists one entry per CDR3 protein. The sample carries 550,000 to 600,000 distinct CDR3 sequences, about 45% recorded once. The V end was cut by 5 bases, the J end by 5 bases, with 3 bases between. This CDR3 is 10 amino acids long. CDR1 and CDR2 (germline): SGHTA, FQGNSA. The clonotype was recovered from an older man in good health. The chain recombines TRBV7-2 with TRBJ2-5; D is undetermined. The material sequenced was blood. CDR3 protein: CASSIETQYF. CDR3 sequence (DNA): TGTGCCAGCAGCATCGAGACCCAGTACTTC.